This TCR beta chain originates from a study of patients and donors after allogeneic stem cell transplantation. The CDR3 is 18 amino acids. Unmatched junction bases numbered 8, after V lost 4 bases and J lost 0 bases. Germline lookup yields CDR1 SGHRS and CDR2 YFSETQ. MiXCR, run by TCRdb on the RT-PCR reads, gives a single entry per CDR3 protein. The sample records roughly 940,000 distinct CDR3 sequences, over 15% being singletons. A few counts support this clonotype. Sequencing was performed on blood, either unsorted or a sorted T cell fraction (not recorded which). This TCR derives from a human donor who was either an allogeneic HSCT recipient or a stem cell or donor lymphocyte infusion donor (not recorded which). It is not recorded whose cells these are; they may come from a transplant donor. The chain employs TRBV5-1 and TRBJ2-3; 13 bases match TRBD2. CDR3 nucleotides: TGCGCCAGCAGCAGAAGGACTAGCGGGGGAACTAGCACAGATACGCAGTATTTT. Protein product: CASSRRTSGGTSTDTQYF.